Listed below are T cell receptor beta chains from one sample, sequenced in a study of blood T cell repertoires in COVID-19. The assay was immunoSEQ multiplex PCR, and TCRdb's table has in-frame clones only and misses some. The sample has about 230,000 clones, approximately 85% seen once. Specimen: peripheral blood. The receptors come from a man aged 40-49 years with acute or convalescent COVID-19. Each CDR3 is given with its conserved first and last residue. Fields, in order: clone size, D gene, J gene, V gene, CDR3 protein, CDR3 DNA. A D gene is named only where the DNA matches it firmly. Some rows mark clone size as missing; the rest say once, few, many or name a class of expanded clone.

clone size: -
D gene: -
J gene: TRBJ1-2
V gene: TRBV14
CDR3 protein: CASSSGGRGYTF
CDR3 DNA: TGTGCCAGCAGCAGCGGCGGGCGAGGCTACACCTTC

clone size: -
D gene: -
J gene: TRBJ1-3
V gene: TRBV25-1
CDR3 protein: CASSEGARNTIYF
CDR3 DNA: TGTGCCAGCAGTGAAGGGGCTAGAAACACCATATATTTT

clone size: -
D gene: -
J gene: TRBJ1-3
V gene: TRBV5-1
CDR3 protein: CASSQSMGGNTIYF
CDR3 DNA: TGCGCCAGCAGCCAATCAATGGGCGGAAACACCATATATTTT

clone size: -
D gene: -
J gene: TRBJ2-2
V gene: TRBV5-1
CDR3 protein: CASSFGDTGELFF
CDR3 DNA: TGCGCCAGCAGTTTCGGAGACACCGGGGAGCTGTTTTTT

clone size: once
D gene: -
J gene: TRBJ1-1
V gene: TRBV19
CDR3 protein: CASSMRGEAFF
CDR3 DNA: TGTGCCAGTAGTATGAGAGGTGAAGCTTTCTTT

clone size: -
D gene: TRBD2
J gene: TRBJ2-2
V gene: TRBV5-4
CDR3 protein: CASSQSGGALTGELFF
CDR3 DNA: TGTGCCAGCAGCCAGAGCGGGGGGGCTCTTACCGGGGAGCTGTTTTTT

clone size: -
D gene: -
J gene: TRBJ2-1
V gene: TRBV5-1
CDR3 protein: CASSSGDQNLRNEQFF
CDR3 DNA: TGCGCCAGCAGCTCGGGGGACCAAAATTTACGGAATGAGCAGTTCTTC

clone size: once
D gene: -
J gene: TRBJ1-1
V gene: TRBV6-5
CDR3 protein: CASREGGGRAFF
CDR3 DNA: TGTGCCAGCAGGGAGGGGGGAGGGAGGGCTTTCTTT

clone size: few
D gene: -
J gene: TRBJ2-5
V gene: TRBV4-2
CDR3 protein: CASSQLSKGGGSKTQYF
CDR3 DNA: TGTGCCAGCAGCCAACTCTCAAAGGGGGGGGGCTCGAAGACCCAGTACTTC

clone size: -
D gene: TRBD1
J gene: TRBJ2-1
V gene: TRBV7-8
CDR3 protein: CASSLGSDREKGEQFF
CDR3 DNA: TGTGCCAGCAGCTTAGGGTCGGACAGGGAGAAGGGTGAGCAGTTCTTC

clone size: few
D gene: -
J gene: TRBJ1-6
V gene: TRBV5-1
CDR3 protein: CASSLEQANNSPLHF
CDR3 DNA: TGCGCCAGCAGCTTGGAACAGGCAAATAATTCACCCCTCCACTTT

clone size: -
D gene: TRBD2
J gene: TRBJ2-7
V gene: TRBV3-1/TRBV3-2
CDR3 protein: CASSQASGGTYEQYF
CDR3 DNA: TGTGCCAGCAGCCAAGCTAGCGGGGGTACCTACGAGCAGTACTTC